These 7 T cell receptor beta chains share one sample of origin, sequenced in a study of graft-versus-host responses after intestinal transplantation. The protocol was immunoSEQ multiplex PCR, while the TCRdb copy is restricted to in-frame clones and leaves out a portion. The repertoire holds 35,000 to 45,000 clones, with about 90% as singletons. The specimen comprised PBMCs, sampled about 270 days after transplant. The source of these receptors is a human patient who received an intestinal transplant, so some T cells may come from the graft donor.

This chain connects TRBV7-2 to TRBJ2-7, with D unresolved. V was pared by 3 bases and J by 3 bases, with 9 bases between. Germline V gene data show CDR1 as SGHTA and CDR2 as FQGNSA. The CDR3 runs 13 residues. CDR3 DNA: TGTGCCAGCAGCTTGGGCTTGGACTACGAGCAGTACTTC. Translation gives CASSLGLDYEQYF.

The genes are TRBV27 and TRBJ1-1; no clear D gene. The CDR3 consists of 11 residues. Germline V gives CDR1 MNHEY, CDR2 SMNVEV (reference sequence). V dropped 6 bases and J dropped 11 bases, with 13 bases sitting between them. The DNA of the CDR3 is TGTGCCAGCAGGTACGCCGAACATGCTTTCTTT. Protein: CASRYAEHAFF.

V usage is TRBV6-5 and J usage is TRBJ2-7; TRBD1 matches 9 bases. The V and J ends lost 0 bases and 4 bases, in that order; junction bases with no gene match: 4. The CDR3 runs 15 residues. Germline CDR1 and CDR2: MNHEY and SVGAGI. This CDR3 reads CASSYSIGQGYEQYF. The CDR3 DNA reads as TGTGCCAGCAGTTACTCTATCGGACAGGGGTACGAGCAGTACTTC.

The gene calls are TRBV2 and TRBJ2-7, with TRBD2 identical over 7 bases. The CDR3 has 14 amino acids. Unmatched junction bases numbered 6, after V lost 6 bases and J lost 1 base. Germline CDR1 reads SNHLY; CDR2 reads FYNNEI. CDR3 region: CASRRGESSYEQYF. In DNA form, the CDR3 reads TGTGCCAGCAGACGGGGGGAGTCATCCTACGAGCAGTACTTC.

The chain is built from TRBV10-2 and TRBJ2-6, with 10 bases aligning to TRBD2. With the DNA end fitting TRBJ2-7 better, the J assignment may be wrong. This CDR3 contains 14 residues. The germline V gene encodes CDR1 WSHSY and CDR2 SAAADI. CDR3 in amino acids: CASSVGLAAYEQYF. The CDR3 nucleotides are TGCGCCAGCAGTGTCGGACTAGCGGCCTACGAGCAGTACTTC.

V and J are TRBV6-5 and TRBJ1-2; no reliable D call. CDR3 length equals 11 residues. Germline CDR1 is MNHEY and CDR2 is SVGAGI. Deletions cut 3 bases from V and 3 bases from J, with 2 bases between. CDR3 sequence reads: CASSYYYGYTF. CDR3 nucleotides: TGTGCCAGCAGTTATTACTATGGCTACACCTTC.

The gene calls are TRBV7-8 and TRBJ1-2; D is uncertain. The CDR3 has 14 residues. Germline V CDR1 and CDR2: SGHVS, FQNEAQ. V lost 5 bases and J 0 bases, leaving 10 bases between the germline ends. The CDR3 region is CASSPQFSNYGYTF. In DNA form, the CDR3 reads TGTGCCAGCAGCCCCCAGTTTTCTAACTATGGCTACACCTTC. The whole variable domain, filled in from reference TRBV7-8 and TRBJ1-2, reads GAGVSQSPRYKVAKRGQDVALRCDPISGHVSLFWYQQALGQGPEFLTYFQNEAQLDKSGLPSDRFFAERPEGSVSTLKIQRTQQEDSAVYLCASSPQFSNYGYTFGSGTRLTVV.